A single sample is the source of the 31 T cell receptor beta chains below, sequenced in a study of sequential checkpoint blockade in melanoma. Treatment given: randomized to nivolumab then ipilimumab (arm A) or the reverse (arm B). Data came from immunoSEQ multiplex PCR; TCRdb stores just in-frame clones and leaves some out. In the table there are 30,000 to 40,000 clones, over 75% of which are singletons. The sequencing here drew on CD8+ T cells sorted from blood (inferred from file names), taken from a patient given nivolumab and ipilimumab in sequence. The receptors were gathered from a human donor with melanoma.

In DNA form, the CDR3 reads TGCGCCAGCAGCTTGGGGGCGAGCTACGAGCAGTACTTC. Amino acids: CASSLGASYEQYF. The V call is TRBV5-1, the J call TRBJ2-7; D is uncertain. V lost 0 bases to trimming and J lost 3 bases, with 7 bases between them. This CDR3 is 13 amino acids long. Germline V gives CDR1 SGHRS, CDR2 YFSETQ.

This chain uses TRBV18 with TRBJ2-7, with D possibly matching TRBD2 (5 bases). In germline, CDR1 is KGHSH, CDR2 LQKENI. This CDR3 contains 14 residues. The germline V and J ends were trimmed by 6 bases and 5 bases, with 17 bases remaining between them. For the CDR3, the DNA is TGTGCCAGCTCGGAAACTAGGGCGCTCAACGAGCAGTACGTC. Its protein is CASSETRALNEQYV.

This clone was counted a single time. This sequence joins TRBV5-1 and TRBJ2-3; 8 bases are a match to TRBD2. This CDR3 has 16 amino acids. Germline V gene sequence: CDR1 SGHRS, CDR2 YFSETQ. J gave up 5 bases and V 4 bases, and 12 bases lay outside the gene matches. The CDR3 DNA is TGCGCCAGCAGCGTCTCACTAGCGGCGGGAGAAGATACGCAGTATTTT. This codes for CASSVSLAAGEDTQYF.

The chain joins TRBV7-9 to TRBJ2-1, with D possibly being TRBD2 (5 bases). The CDR3 runs to 13 residues. The V end was cut by 4 bases, the J end by 8 bases, with 12 bases between. Germline CDR1 and CDR2: SEHNR and FQNEAQ (reference sequence). The CDR3, as DNA: TGTGCCAGCAGCTGGCGGGTAGCATATGAGCAGTTCTTC. Protein product: CASSWRVAYEQFF.

The V call is TRBV2, the J call TRBJ2-5; 10 bases map to TRBD1. V lost 8 bases to trimming and J lost 4 bases; unmatched junction nucleotides: 7. There are 14 residues in the CDR3. In germline, CDR1 is SNHLY, CDR2 FYNNEI. The CDR3 loop reads CASAKTGGGETQYF. For the CDR3, the DNA is TGTGCCAGCGCGAAGACAGGGGGCGGAGAGACCCAGTACTTC. The complete variable domain, with remaining parts taken from reference TRBV2 and TRBJ2-5, reads EPEVTQTPSHQVTQMGQEVILRCVPISNHLYFYWYRQILGQKVEFLVSFYNNEISEKSEIFDDQFSVERPDGSNFTLKIRSTKLEDSAMYFCASAKTGGGETQYFGPGTRLLVL.

This chain uses TRBV30 with TRBJ1-1; D may be TRBD1 (5 bases). This CDR3 has 14 residues. Trimming removed 0 bases at V and 8 bases at J, with 16 bases between. Germline assignment: CDR1 GTSNPN and CDR2 SVGIG (reference sequence). CDR3 sequence: CAWSVSGGGFEAFF. The CDR3 coding sequence is TGTGCCTGGAGTGTATCCGGGGGGGGTTTCGAAGCTTTCTTT. The whole variable domain, filled in from reference TRBV30 and TRBJ1-1, reads SQTIHQWPATLVQPVGSPLSLECTVEGTSNPNLYWYRQAAGRGLQLLFYSVGIGQISSEVPQNLSASRPQDRQFILSSKKLLLSDSGFYLCAWSVSGGGFEAFFGQGTRLTVV.

The chain recombines TRBV12-5 with TRBJ2-3; 8 positions agree with TRBD2. Germline CDR1 and CDR2: LGHNT and FRNRAP. The ends lost 7 bases at V and 3 bases at J; junction bases unmatched: 6. The CDR3 runs to 14 residues. DNA of the CDR3: TGTGCTAGTGCCCCGGAGCGGGGGACAGATACGCAGTATTTT. Translation: CASAPERGTDTQYF.

Only a few counts were recorded for this clone. This rearrangement joins TRBV18 to TRBJ1-3; 9 nucleotides line up with TRBD1. The CDR3 is made up of 16 amino acids. V trimming: 3 bases; J trimming: 8 bases; junction bases outside the gene matches: 11. Germline-derived CDR1 and CDR2 are KGHSH and LQKENI. As DNA, the CDR3 is TGTGCCAGCTCACCGGGACAGGGTATCGGCGGAGACACCATATATTTT. Translated, it gives CASSPGQGIGGDTIYF.

The genes are TRBV9 and TRBJ2-1; 10 positions agree with TRBD2. Germline loops: CDR1 SGDLS, CDR2 YYNGEE. The V gene end was trimmed by 4 bases and the J gene end by 9 bases; junction bases not matched to a gene: 10. The CDR3 is 15 amino acids. The CDR3 DNA is TGTGCCAGCAGCCTCCTCCTAGCGGGAGTTGTTGAGCAGTTCTTC. Translating gives CASSLLLAGVVEQFF.

Points on this clone: The limits of the CDR3 on the DNA are not certain, so only TCRdb's listed CDR3 is given. The chain recombines TRBV11-3 with TRBJ1-2; whether TRBD1, the table's D call, matches the DNA was not checked. Germline CDR1 is SGHNT and CDR2 is YENEEA. The CDR3 adds up to 13 amino acids, both ends counted. This CDR3 is CASSLVGGGAITF.

This chain uses TRBV7-8 with TRBJ1-5; D is perhaps TRBD1 (6 bases). This CDR3 has 16 amino acids. Germline CDR1 is SGHVS and CDR2 is FQNEAQ. V gave up 2 bases and J gave up 6 bases, with 17 bases separating them. The CDR3 region has the DNA TGTGCCAGCAGCTTATTTCGGGGGGCTGTAGGTCAGCCCCAGCATTTT. It specifies CASSLFRGAVGQPQHF.

The CDR3 loop is CASSLWSGSHYEQYF. CDR3 nucleotide sequence: TGTGCCAGCAGTTTATGGAGCGGGAGCCACTACGAGCAGTACTTC. The J gene is TRBJ2-7, the V gene TRBV11-1; 8 bases are shared with TRBD2. The CDR3 is made up of 15 amino acids. J lost 3 bases, V lost 6 bases, and 10 bases had no gene match. The germline V gene encodes CDR1 SGHAT and CDR2 FQDESV (reference sequence).

This clone was detected a few times. The V and J genes are TRBV27 and TRBJ2-1; weak D call: TRBD2 (5 bases). Trimming took 2 bases from V and 6 from J, leaving 11 bases between them. This CDR3 is built from 14 residues. Germline CDR1 MNHEY, CDR2 SMNVEV (reference sequence). The CDR3 sequence: CASSLGPRGNEQFF. The CDR3, as DNA: TGTGCCAGCAGTTTAGGTCCTCGGGGCAATGAGCAGTTCTTC.

V usage is TRBV12-5 and J usage is TRBJ2-2; D perhaps matches TRBD1 (6 bases). There are 16 residues in the CDR3. Germline V gene lookup returns CDR1 LGHNT and CDR2 FRNRAP. The V end lost 2 bases, the J end lost 0 bases, and 10 bases lay between the germline ends. CDR3: CASGLPQGANTGELFF. For the CDR3, the DNA is TGTGCTAGTGGTTTGCCACAGGGCGCGAACACCGGGGAGCTGTTTTTT.

V and J are TRBV27 and TRBJ1-1, with a weak D call TRBD1 (5 bases). Germline assignment: CDR1 MNHEY and CDR2 SMNVEV (reference sequence). The CDR3 covers 14 residues. V was shortened by 5 bases and J by 6 bases, with 16 bases between the two germline ends. CDR3 nucleotide sequence: TGTGCCAGCAGTCTAGGAGGGGCAAGGGCTGAAGCTTTCTTT. Its translation is CASSLGGARAEAFF.

This clone was seen more than once but under ten times. The CDR3 DNA sequence: TGCGCCAGCAGCTTGGGAGAGTACGAGCAGTACTTC. It translates to CASSLGEYEQYF. The chain links TRBV5-1 to TRBJ2-7, with unresolved D. Germline V gene sequence: CDR1 SGHRS, CDR2 YFSETQ. The CDR3 consists of 12 residues. Trimming stripped 0 bases from V and 4 bases from J, with 5 bases between.

The J gene is TRBJ2-1, the V gene TRBV10-2; 11 bases agree with TRBD2. The V and J ends lost 5 bases and 4 bases, in that order; junction bases with no gene match: 13. Germline CDR1 WSHSY, CDR2 SAAADI. This CDR3 is 18 amino acids long. CDR3 bases: TGCGCCAGCAGTCTAACGCACTCCACTAGCGGGAGATACAATGAGCAGTTCTTC. Its protein product is CASSLTHSTSGRYNEQFF.

The chain links TRBV4-3 to TRBJ2-1, with 7 bases that match TRBD2. This CDR3 has 15 amino acids. Germline CDR1 is LGHNA and CDR2 is YSLEER. Unmatched junction bases numbered 9, after V lost 4 bases and J lost 6 bases. The CDR3 coding sequence is TGCGCCAGCAGCCCGGGGGGTTCCCCCTCCAATGAGCAGTTCTTC. This gives the protein CASSPGGSPSNEQFF.

V gene TRBV19 combines with J gene TRBJ1-1, with TRBD1 identical over 9 bases. The germline V gene has CDR1 LNHDA and CDR2 SQIVND (reference sequence). CDR3 size: 13 residues. V shed 7 bases, J shed 12 bases, and the junction held 12 bases outside the gene matches. Written as DNA, the CDR3 is TGTGCCAGTACCAACCCTCCCGGGACAGGGACTTTCTTT. This encodes CASTNPPGTGTFF.

The chain carries TRBV9 and TRBJ2-1; the D is unclear. CDR3 length equals 13 residues. Trimming took 0 bases from V and 6 from J, leaving 7 bases between them. CDR1 SGDLS and CDR2 YYNGEE come from the germline V gene. The CDR3 region is CASSVVVGNEQFF. For the CDR3, the DNA is TGTGCCAGCAGCGTAGTGGTCGGCAATGAGCAGTTCTTC.

In DNA form, the CDR3 reads TGCGCCAGCAGCCAAGATCCATGGTCGGGGACTAGCGGGAAAGAGACCCAGTACTTC. The encoded protein is CASSQDPWSGTSGKETQYF. V usage is TRBV4-3 and J usage is TRBJ2-5; 13 nucleotides match TRBD2. The CDR3 has 19 residues. Per the germline V gene, CDR1 is LGHNA and CDR2 is YSLEER. With 0 bases clipped from V and 3 bases from J, the junction kept 10 bases outside the gene matches.

The chain combines TRBV5-4 with TRBJ2-7, with D tentatively TRBD1 (6 bases). The CDR3 extends over 12 amino acids. CDR1 is SGHNT, CDR2 YYREEE, per germline (reference sequence). V was cut by 4 bases and J by 6 bases, with 11 bases left in between. This CDR3 reads CASSTGPAEQYF. The CDR3 bases are TGTGCCAGCAGCACAGGGCCGGCCGAGCAGTACTTC.

V gene TRBV13 combines with J gene TRBJ2-7, with 12 bases fitting TRBD2. Germline values: CDR1 PRHDT, CDR2 FYEKMQ (reference sequence). J gave up 0 bases and V 0 bases, and 3 bases lay outside the gene matches. The CDR3 extends over 17 amino acids. This CDR3 reads CASSLGLAGGVSYEQYF. The CDR3, as DNA: TGTGCCAGCAGCTTAGGGCTAGCGGGAGGGGTCTCCTACGAGCAGTACTTC.

The chain carries TRBV23-1 and TRBJ2-1; D is undetermined. TRBV23-1 is recorded as an ORF, its role being uncertain. The CDR3 covers 15 residues. V lost 1 base and J 1 base, leaving 8 bases between the germline ends. The CDR3 reads CASSQWSSSYNEQFF. The CDR3 coding sequence is TGCGCCAGCAGTCAATGGAGCAGTTCCTACAATGAGCAGTTCTTC.

V usage is TRBV19 and J usage is TRBJ2-1; TRBD2 matches 11 bases. The V gene's germline CDR1 is LNHDA and CDR2 SQIVND (reference sequence). This CDR3 has 14 residues. V shed 6 bases, J shed 4 bases, and the junction held 2 bases outside the gene matches. In DNA, the CDR3 is TGTGCCAGTAGAACTAGCGGGAGATACAATGAGCAGTTCTTC. Translation: CASRTSGRYNEQFF.

As regards this clone: The junction differs from germline at one of its ends, possibly a read error. The same CDR3 is also encoded by other DNA sequences in this sample. CDR3 loop: CASSQVPGQKFDQPQHF. CDR3 nucleotide sequence: TGCGCCAGCAGCCAAGTCCCAGGACAGAAGTTTGATCAGCCCCAACATTTT. The J gene is TRBJ1-5, the V gene TRBV4-1; perhaps TRBD1 as D (6 bases). The germline V gene has CDR1 MGHRA and CDR2 YSYEKL. This CDR3 has 17 residues.

The V and J genes are TRBV4-2 and TRBJ1-1; D is uncertain. V was clipped by 0 bases and J by 1 base, with 6 bases between them. Germline V gene lookup returns CDR1 LGHNA and CDR2 YNFKEQ. CDR3 length: 14 residues. The CDR3 spells CASSQEGENTEAFF. The CDR3 bases are TGTGCCAGCAGCCAAGAAGGAGAGAACACTGAAGCTTTCTTT.

The chain links TRBV18 to TRBJ2-7, with D perhaps matching TRBD1 (5 bases). Trimming shortened V by 4 bases and J by 3 bases, and 13 bases separated the two germline ends. Germline-derived CDR1 and CDR2 are KGHSH and LQKENI. The CDR3 contains 14 residues. CDR3 in amino acids: CASSLGPRGYEQYF. The DNA of the CDR3 is TGTGCCAGCTCACTAGGACCTAGGGGCTACGAGCAGTACTTC. The complete variable domain, with remaining parts taken from reference TRBV18 and TRBJ2-7, reads NAGVMQNPRHLVRRRGQEARLRCSPMKGHSHVYWYRQLPEEGLKFMVYLQKENIIDESGMPKERFSAEFPKEGPSILRIQQVVRGDSAAYFCASSLGPRGYEQYFGPGTRLTVT.

The rearrangement uses TRBV14 and TRBJ2-1; weak D call: TRBD1 (7 bases). Per the germline V gene, CDR1 is SGHDN and CDR2 is FVKESK. The V end was cut by 5 bases, the J end by 7 bases, with 15 bases between. This CDR3 region has 14 residues. CDR3 protein: CASSLWTGGNEQFF. The CDR3 nucleotides are TGTGCCAGCAGCTTATGGACAGGAGGGAATGAGCAGTTCTTC.

The chain uses TRBV4-1 and TRBJ2-7; 7 bases map to TRBD1. V shed 4 bases and J 6 bases; nucleotides not matched to a gene: 6. Germline-derived CDR1 and CDR2 are MGHRA and YSYEKL. This CDR3 region has 13 residues. The chain's CDR3 is CASSLNRGPEQYF. CDR3 DNA: TGCGCCAGCAGCCTCAACAGGGGCCCCGAGCAGTACTTC.

The chain links TRBV6-5 to TRBJ2-3; D gene ambiguous. Germline V gene sequence: CDR1 MNHEY, CDR2 SVGAGI. V lost 2 bases, J lost 1 base, and 7 bases lay in between. The CDR3 length is 14 residues. The CDR3 nucleotides read TGTGCCAGCAGTTACGGGCTCGGCACAGATACGCAGTATTTT. Its protein product is CASSYGLGTDTQYF.